This TCR beta chain was retrieved from a study of T cell responses to AZD1222 COVID-19 vaccine. The trim removed 1 base at V and 9 bases at J, leaving 6 bases unmatched. Germline V CDR1 and CDR2: GTSNPN, SVGIG (reference sequence). The CDR3 consists of 13 residues. Overall study findings and caveats: Seropositive status at baseline applied to only five or six AZD1222 recipients.

Concerning this clone: What it recognizes is unknown.

The repertoire was sequenced with immunoSEQ multiplex PCR; TCRdb's copy has only in-frame clones and lacks some. This table holds 75,000 to 100,000 clones, 90% to 95% found once. The genes are TRBV30 and TRBJ2-1, with 7 nucleotides matching TRBD2. The sample in question was peripheral blood, obtained on day 0 of AZD1222 vaccination. This receptor was identified in an adult in good health. In DNA, the CDR3 is TGTGCCTGGAGTGCCTCGGGGGGTGGTGAGCAGTTCTTC. This translates into CAWSASGGGEQFF.